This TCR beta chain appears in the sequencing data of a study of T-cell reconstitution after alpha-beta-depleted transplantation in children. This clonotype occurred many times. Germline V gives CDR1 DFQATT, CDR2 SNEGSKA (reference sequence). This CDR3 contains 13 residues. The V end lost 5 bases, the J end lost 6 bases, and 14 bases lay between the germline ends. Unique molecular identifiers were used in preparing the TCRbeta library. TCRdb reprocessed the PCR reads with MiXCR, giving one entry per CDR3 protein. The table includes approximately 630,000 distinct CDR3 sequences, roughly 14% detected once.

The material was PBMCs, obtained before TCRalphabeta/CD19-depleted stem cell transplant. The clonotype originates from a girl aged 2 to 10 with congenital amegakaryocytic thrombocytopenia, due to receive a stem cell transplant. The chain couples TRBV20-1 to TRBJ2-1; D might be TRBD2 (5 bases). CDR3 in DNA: TGCAGTGCTCCACTAGTACCTAGCAATGAGCAGTTCTTC. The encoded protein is CSAPLVPSNEQFF.